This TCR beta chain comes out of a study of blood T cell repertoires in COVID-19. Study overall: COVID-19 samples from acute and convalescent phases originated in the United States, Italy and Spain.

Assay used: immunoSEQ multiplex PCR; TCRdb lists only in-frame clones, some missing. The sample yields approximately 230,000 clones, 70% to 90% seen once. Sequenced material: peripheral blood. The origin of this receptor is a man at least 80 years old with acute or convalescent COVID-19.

As DNA, the CDR3 is TGTGCCAGCAGTTACGGGGCTCGCAGGGCGAACACTGAAGCTTTCTTT. Translation gives CASSYGARRANTEAFF. The rearrangement joins TRBV6-5 to TRBJ1-1; D might be TRBD1 (5 bases). Germline V lookup: CDR1 MNHEY, CDR2 SVGAGI. The CDR3 extends over 16 amino acids. V dropped 2 bases and J dropped 1 base, with 14 bases sitting between them.